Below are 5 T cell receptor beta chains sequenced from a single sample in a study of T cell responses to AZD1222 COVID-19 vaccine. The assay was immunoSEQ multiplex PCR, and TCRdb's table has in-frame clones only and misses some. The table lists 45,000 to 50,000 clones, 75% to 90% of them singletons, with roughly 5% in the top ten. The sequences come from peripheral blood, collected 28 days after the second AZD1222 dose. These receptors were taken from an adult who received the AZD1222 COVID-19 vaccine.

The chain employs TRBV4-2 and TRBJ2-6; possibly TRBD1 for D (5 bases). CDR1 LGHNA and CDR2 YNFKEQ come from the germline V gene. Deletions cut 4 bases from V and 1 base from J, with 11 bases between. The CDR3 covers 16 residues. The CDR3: CASSPTPGSGANVLTF. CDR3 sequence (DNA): TGTGCCAGCAGCCCCACCCCAGGGTCTGGGGCCAACGTCCTGACTTTC.

The CDR3 is CASRDRGNYGYTF. CDR3 DNA sequence: TGCGCCAGCCGGGACAGGGGTAACTATGGCTACACCTTC. The rearrangement links TRBV10-2 to TRBJ1-2, with 10 bases fitting TRBD1. With 8 bases clipped from V and 1 base from J, the junction kept 1 base outside the gene matches. The CDR3 sequence is 13 residues long. The germline V gene encodes CDR1 WSHSY and CDR2 SAAADI.

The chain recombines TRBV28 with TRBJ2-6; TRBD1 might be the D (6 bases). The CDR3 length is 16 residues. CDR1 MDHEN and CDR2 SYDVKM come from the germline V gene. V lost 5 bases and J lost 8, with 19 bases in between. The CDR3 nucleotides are TGTGCCAGCAGTCCCCCGGGTGGGGGCAGGTCCAACGTCCTGACTTTC. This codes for CASSPPGGGRSNVLTF.

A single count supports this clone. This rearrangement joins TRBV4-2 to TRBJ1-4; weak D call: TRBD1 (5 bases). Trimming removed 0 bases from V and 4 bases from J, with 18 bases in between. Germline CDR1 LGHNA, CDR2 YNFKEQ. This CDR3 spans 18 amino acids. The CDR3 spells CASSQDDLRGGGNEKLFF. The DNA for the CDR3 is TGTGCCAGCAGCCAAGATGACCTTCGCGGGGGTGGTAATGAAAAACTGTTTTTT.

The CDR3 DNA reads as TGCGCCAGCAGCGCAAAAGACGGGAACTATGGCTACACCTTC. It is translated as CASSAKDGNYGYTF. The chain links TRBV5-1 to TRBJ1-2; no clear D gene. With 4 bases removed from V and 2 bases from J, the gap between germline ends came to 12 bases. Germline CDR1 is SGHRS and CDR2 is YFSETQ. The CDR3 spans 14 residues. Together with reference TRBV5-1 and TRBJ1-2, the CDR3 gives the full variable domain: KAGVTQTPRYLIKTRGQQVTLSCSPISGHRSVSWYQQTPGQGLQFLFEYFSETQRNKGNFPGRFSGRQFSNSRSEMNVSTLELGDSALYLCASSAKDGNYGYTFGSGTRLTVV.